These T cell receptor beta chains were read from a single sample in a study of identical twins. TCRdb analysed the 5' RACE reads with MiXCR anew, one entry per CDR3 protein. The data show 1,800,000 or so distinct CDR3 sequences, around 33% seen once. Sequencing was performed on cord blood. All receptors derive from a newborn girl in good health. Both conserved end residues are trimmed from each CDR3. Each record gives: J gene, V gene, CDR3 protein.

>TRBJ2-2|TRBV20-1
SARAGTGELF
>TRBJ1-2|TRBV4-2
ASSYDLYGYT
>TRBJ2-7|TRBV5-5
ASSYRTPYNEQY
>TRBJ2-3|TRBV12-3/TRBV12-4
ASSRLAGDGDTQY
>TRBJ2-1|TRBV24-1
ATSDFVPGGNEQF
>TRBJ2-2|TRBV12-3/TRBV12-4
ASRPGVPNTGELF
>-|TRBV19
ASSIAGTGIYEQY
>TRBJ2-7|TRBV27
ASSTGNEQY
>TRBJ2-5|TRBV6-5
ASSYSALAYETQY
>TRBJ2-1|TRBV11-2
ASSFEIYEQF
>TRBJ2-1|TRBV20-1
RAASGGLNNEQF
>TRBJ1-1|TRBV10-3
AIRAGQGKIMNTEAF
>TRBJ2-1|TRBV20-1
SARVAGGYNEQF
>TRBJ1-2|TRBV20-1
SARDGGRFGGYT
>TRBJ2-1|TRBV4-2
ASSPYSGTSYNEQF
>-|TRBV20-1
SARKYGTYTYEQY
>TRBJ2-7|TRBV20-1
SARSGRTGVYEQY
>TRBJ1-5|TRBV2
ASSEPDSHSNQPQH